This T cell receptor beta chain originates from a study of T cells in Graves' hyperthyroidism and ophthalmopathy. Amplified TCR beta CDR3 regions derived from RNA transcripts. The TCR CDR3 was amplified in a first-round RT-PCR using the HTBI primer set. Each CDR3 protein is one row after TCRdb ran MiXCR on the multiplex PCR reads. Of approximately 410,000 distinct CDR3 sequences detected, roughly 15% appear once; the ten largest clones hold less than 6.5%. This clonotype was detected many times. This receptor was obtained from a woman between 18 and 29 years old with Graves' hyperthyroidism. Sequenced: blood.

The CDR3 coding sequence is TGTGCCAGCAACCGGGACAGAGACTATGAAAAACTGTTTTTT. It codes for CASNRDRDYEKLFF. This sequence joins TRBV2 and TRBJ1-4, with 7 positions matching TRBD1. The CDR3 contains 14 residues. The germline CDR1 and CDR2 sequences are SNHLY and FYNNEI. Trimming cost V 7 bases and J 6 bases; bases outside gene matches: 8.